The 2 T cell receptor beta chains below all came from one sample that was sequenced in a study of OX40 agonist ivuxolimab in advanced cancers. Generated by immunoSEQ multiplex PCR, the TCRdb table keeps only in-frame clones and is missing some. The profile covers some 64,000 clones, with around 90% appearing a single time and about 0.7% taken by the ten largest. Material: CD4+ or CD8+ T cells sorted from blood, obtained in a trial of the OX40 agonist ivuxolimab. The receptor set was obtained from an adult with an advanced solid tumor such as melanoma, head and neck, liver or kidney cancer.

CDR3 nucleotides: TGTGCCAGCAGCTTAGTGATCTGGACGGGTGAGCAGTTCTTC. It specifies CASSLVIWTGEQFF. This chain uses TRBV11-2 with TRBJ2-1; D remains ambiguous. Germline CDR1 SGHAT, CDR2 FQNNGV. The CDR3 length is 14 residues. V shed 1 base and J shed 9 bases, with 13 bases lying between them.

The chain couples TRBV2 to TRBJ1-2; D ambiguous. Germline V gene data show CDR1 as SNHLY and CDR2 as FYNNEI. The CDR3 is made up of 11 amino acids. Trimming removed 9 bases at V and 4 bases at J, with 9 bases between. CDR3 amino acids: CARRRGYGYTF. As DNA, the CDR3 is TGTGCCAGACGTCGGGGCTATGGCTACACCTTC.